Each of the 14 T cell receptor beta chains below was sequenced from the same sample in a study of blood T cell repertoires in COVID-19. Some clones are missing from TCRdb's copy, which holds only in-frame ones; the method was immunoSEQ multiplex PCR. The sample carries 95,000 to 150,000 clones, approximately 74% recorded once. The material sequenced was peripheral blood. Every receptor here comes from a man in his sixties with acute or convalescent COVID-19.

The chain recombines TRBV30 with TRBJ2-1; tentatively, D is TRBD2 (5 bases). V dropped 3 bases and J dropped 7 bases, with 10 bases sitting between them. Per germline, CDR1 GTSNPN and CDR2 SVGIG (reference sequence). This CDR3 contains 12 residues. CDR3 sequence: CAWRPGLNEQFF. CDR3 nucleotide sequence: TGTGCCTGGAGACCGGGGTTGAATGAGCAGTTCTTC.

The chain uses TRBV27 and TRBJ2-2, with D tentatively TRBD2 (5 bases). V lost 8 bases and J 1 base, leaving 14 bases between the germline ends. The CDR3 covers 15 residues. The germline V gene encodes CDR1 MNHEY and CDR2 SMNVEV (reference sequence). The CDR3 reads CASGGGPQNTGELFF. CDR3 sequence (DNA): TGTGCCAGCGGCGGAGGTCCCCAGAACACCGGGGAGCTGTTTTTT.

J is TRBJ2-7 and V is TRBV10-3; 10 nucleotides line up with TRBD1. V was clipped by 10 bases and J by 6 bases; unmatched bases: 9. The CDR3 spans 13 residues. CDR1 ENHRY and CDR2 SYGVKD come from the germline V gene. CDR3 residues: CATRDRGFSEQYF. The CDR3 DNA reads as TGTGCCACCCGGGACAGGGGATTCAGCGAGCAGTACTTC.

The genes are TRBV11-2 and TRBJ2-1; possibly TRBD2 for D (6 bases). The CDR3 consists of 16 residues. Germline V gene sequence: CDR1 SGHAT, CDR2 FQNNGV. Trimming cost V 9 bases and J 8 bases, with 26 bases left between them. The CDR3 sequence: CASAPRPGDISYEQFF. The CDR3 DNA is TGTGCCAGTGCCCCGCGGCCGGGAGACATTTCGTATGAGCAGTTCTTC.

V and J are TRBV12-5 and TRBJ1-1; maybe TRBD1 (6 bases). The CDR3 sequence is 13 residues long. The germline CDR1 and CDR2 sequences are LGHNT and FRNRAP. V lost 0 bases and J 8 bases, leaving 10 bases between the germline ends. CDR3 in DNA: TGTGCTAGTGGTTTGGTGAATACAGGGGAAGCTTTCTTT. Protein sequence: CASGLVNTGEAFF.

V and J are TRBV4-2 and TRBJ2-3; perhaps TRBD2 as D (6 bases). CDR3 length: 13 residues. Trimming left V 0 bases short and J 6 bases short, with 7 bases between. Germline values: CDR1 LGHNA, CDR2 YNFKEQ. The CDR3 sequence: CASSQESGDTQYF. The CDR3 DNA follows: TGTGCCAGCAGCCAAGAGAGCGGGGATACGCAGTATTTT.

The chain carries TRBV2 and TRBJ2-3; the match to TRBD1 covers 11 bases. Germline-derived CDR1 and CDR2 are SNHLY and FYNNEI. The CDR3 spans 13 residues. J was trimmed by 4 bases and V by 10 bases; bases with no gene match: 4. This CDR3 reads CANQGQGADTQYF. CDR3 in DNA: TGTGCCAATCAGGGACAGGGGGCAGATACGCAGTATTTT.

The chain links TRBV7-2 to TRBJ2-2; 8 bases are shared with TRBD2. The CDR3 contains 16 residues. Losses at the gene ends were 5 bases for V and 7 bases for J; bases not matched to a gene: 12. From germline, CDR1 is SGHTA and CDR2 FQGNSA. CDR3 sequence (DNA): TGTGCCAGCAGCCCCGTCCGGGCGGGGGGCGGCGGGGAGCTGTTTTTT. Protein sequence: CASSPVRAGGGGELFF.

In its sample, this clone was seen once. V and J are TRBV6-1 and TRBJ2-2, with 9 bases fitting TRBD1. The germline gives CDR1 MNHNS, CDR2 SASEGT. V was pared by 2 bases and J by 5 bases, with 9 bases of the junction left unmatched. The CDR3 runs 17 residues. The DNA for the CDR3 is TGTGCCAGCAGTGAATTCCCGGGACAGGGCTTTACCGGGGAGCTGTTTTTT. Translation: CASSEFPGQGFTGELFF.

V usage is TRBV14 and J usage is TRBJ1-1, with 7 bases matching TRBD1. Unmatched junction bases numbered 7, after V lost 0 bases and J lost 0 bases. CDR3 length equals 17 residues. Germline-derived CDR1 and CDR2 are SGHDN and FVKESK. CDR3 protein: CASSQDPDRALNTEAFF. DNA of the CDR3: TGTGCCAGCAGCCAAGATCCTGACAGGGCCCTGAACACTGAAGCTTTCTTT.

CDR3: CASSLFGGAGETQYF. In nucleotides, the CDR3 is TGTGCCAGCAGCTTATTTGGCGGGGCAGGAGAGACCCAGTACTTC. V and J are TRBV7-3 and TRBJ2-5; a possible D gene is TRBD2 (6 bases). From germline, CDR1 is SGHTA and CDR2 FQGTGA. The V and J ends lost 2 bases and 4 bases respectively, with 14 bases between them. The CDR3 has 15 amino acids.

J is TRBJ2-7 and V is TRBV5-1; weak D call: TRBD2 (6 bases). Germline CDR1 SGHRS, CDR2 YFSETQ. The germline V and J ends were trimmed by 4 bases and 3 bases, with 20 bases remaining between them. CDR3 size: 16 residues. The CDR3 protein is CASSRQGSGVFYEQYF. DNA for the CDR3: TGCGCCAGCAGCCGGCAGGGTAGCGGAGTTTTCTACGAGCAGTACTTC.

The chain combines TRBV9 with TRBJ2-3; 12 positions match TRBD2. CDR3 length equals 15 residues. Germline trimming cut 3 bases from V and 5 bases from J; bases unmatched to any gene: 4. Germline CDR1 is SGDLS and CDR2 is YYNGEE. CDR3 protein: CASSASGRAGDTQYF. The DNA for the CDR3 is TGTGCCAGCAGCGCTAGCGGGAGGGCCGGAGATACGCAGTATTTT.

The V gene is TRBV9, the J gene TRBJ1-1, with D hard to call. Deletions cut 4 bases from V and 0 bases from J, with 10 bases between. The CDR3 length is 14 residues. Germline V gene lookup returns CDR1 SGDLS and CDR2 YYNGEE. The CDR3 coding sequence is TGTGCCAGCAGCCCCGTCTCCCTGAACACTGAAGCTTTCTTT. As protein: CASSPVSLNTEAFF.